This T cell receptor beta chain was sequenced during a study of T-cell reconstitution after alpha-beta-depleted transplantation in children. General study points: The study reportedly traced alpha-beta T cells about two months after transplant to several hundred expanded graft clones. Some patients showed high day-60 TCRbeta diversity, which derived from surviving recipient T cells and thymic progenitors. The authors attributed T-cell counts and diversity one year after transplant mostly to newly produced T cells.

The authors prepared the TCRbeta library with unique molecular identifiers. One entry per CDR3 protein, called by TCRdb with MiXCR from the PCR reads. The data hold 700,000 to 950,000 distinct CDR3 sequences, with about 15% observed a single time. Germline lookup yields CDR1 SGHNT and CDR2 YYREEE (reference sequence). This CDR3 region has 15 residues. Trimming at V came to 4 bases and at J to 3 bases, leaving 9 bases not matched to a gene. Note on this clonotype: The antigen is undetermined. This may be a read error: a much more frequent sequence differs by one nucleotide.

The sample was PBMCs, mostly from graft donor cells, taken 360 days after TCRalphabeta/CD19-depleted stem cell transplant. This sequence was found in a male patient younger than 18 who had a stem cell transplant for acute lymphoblastic leukemia, so the T cells may come from the graft donor. The rearrangement joins TRBV5-4 to TRBJ2-7; 8 bases agree with TRBD2. CDR3 protein: CASSAGSGAIYEQYF. The CDR3 DNA reads TGTGCCAGCAGCGCAGGTAGCGGGGCTATCTACGAGCAGTACTTC.